This entry describes one TCR beta chain. The antigen remains undetermined. A read error may explain this, as a much larger clone is one base away. This sample was taken from a study of identical twins. Findings and limits, study-wide: Modeled out-of-frame TCR alpha sharing in monozygotic twins fell below observed levels. Cord blood's abundant beta clonotypes had fewer insertions, unlike memory repertoires.

A universal primer site was created by template switching, with the cDNA bearing unique molecular identifiers. TCRdb redid the calling of the 5' RACE reads with MiXCR, one entry per CDR3 protein. In the table there are about 660,000 distinct CDR3 sequences, less than 10% of which are singletons. These data were also reused for a study on yellow fever vaccine responses in identical twins.

Specimen: PBMCs. This TCR came from a woman between 18 and 29 years old in good health.

The CDR3 sequence is CASRRLAVGELFF. CDR3 nucleotides: TGTGCCAGCAGGCGACTAGCGGTCGGGGAGCTGTTTTTT. The chain has TRBV6-1 and TRBJ2-2; 9 nucleotides match TRBD2. The CDR3 consists of 13 residues. Germline CDR1 MNHNS, CDR2 SASEGT. V trimming: 6 bases; J trimming: 7 bases; junction bases outside the gene matches: 3.